The sample holds a few counts of the clone carrying this T cell receptor beta chain. Antigen specificity is unknown. The data stem from a study of identical twins. Regarding the study as a whole: Reduced insertions were recorded for abundant cord blood beta clonotypes, with no such pattern in memory repertoires. Invariant T cells like MAIT and iNKT could partly confound the zero-insertion analyses.

One entry per CDR3 protein, called by TCRdb with MiXCR from the 5' RACE reads. Altogether about 530,000 distinct CDR3 sequences are present, around 20% being singletons, with the ten largest covering 0.48%. Germline V gene lookup returns CDR1 SGHVS and CDR2 FNYEAQ. This CDR3 region has 16 residues. Trimming took 7 bases from V and 6 from J, leaving 19 bases between them. Every sampled donor was Caucasian and healthy. This sample also appeared in a second study, on yellow fever vaccine responses in identical twins.

The sample consisted of CD4+ T cells sorted from blood. The chain is built from TRBV7-6 and TRBJ1-6; unclear D gene. This TCR derives from a woman aged 18-30 years in good health. In DNA form, the CDR3 reads TGTGCCAGCAAGGCAGACTGGGGTTTTGGTAATTCACCCCTCCACTTT. Encoded protein: CASKADWGFGNSPLHF.